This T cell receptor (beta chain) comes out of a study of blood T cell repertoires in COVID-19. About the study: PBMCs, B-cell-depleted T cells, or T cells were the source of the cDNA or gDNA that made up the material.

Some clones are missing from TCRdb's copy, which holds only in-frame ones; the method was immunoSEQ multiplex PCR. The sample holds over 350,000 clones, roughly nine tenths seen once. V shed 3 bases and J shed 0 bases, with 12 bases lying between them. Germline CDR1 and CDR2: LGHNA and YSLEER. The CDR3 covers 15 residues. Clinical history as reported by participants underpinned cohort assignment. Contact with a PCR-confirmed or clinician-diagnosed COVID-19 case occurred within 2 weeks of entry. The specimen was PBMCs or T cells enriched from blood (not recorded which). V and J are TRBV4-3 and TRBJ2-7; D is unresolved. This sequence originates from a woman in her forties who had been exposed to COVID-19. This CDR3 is CASSQIYPSSYEQYF. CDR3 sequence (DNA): TGCGCCAGCAGCCAGATATACCCGAGCTCCTACGAGCAGTACTTC.